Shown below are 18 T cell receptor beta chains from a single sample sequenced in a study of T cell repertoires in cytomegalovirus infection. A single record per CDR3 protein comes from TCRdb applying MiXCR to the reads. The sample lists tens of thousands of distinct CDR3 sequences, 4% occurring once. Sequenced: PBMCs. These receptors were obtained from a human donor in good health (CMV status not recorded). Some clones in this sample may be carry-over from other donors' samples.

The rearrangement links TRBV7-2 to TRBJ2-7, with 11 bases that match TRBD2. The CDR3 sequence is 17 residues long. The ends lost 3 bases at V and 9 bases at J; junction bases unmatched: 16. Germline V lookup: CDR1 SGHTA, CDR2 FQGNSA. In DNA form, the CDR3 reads TGTGCCAGCAGCTTTAAACCACTAGCGGGGGCCCAACGTGGGCAGTACTTC. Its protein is CASSFKPLAGAQRGQYF.

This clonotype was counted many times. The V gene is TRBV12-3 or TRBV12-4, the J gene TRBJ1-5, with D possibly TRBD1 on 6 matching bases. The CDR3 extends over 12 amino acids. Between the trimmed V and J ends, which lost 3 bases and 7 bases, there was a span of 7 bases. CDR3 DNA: TGTGCCAGCAGTTTCGGGGGCCAGCCCCAGCATTTT. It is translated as CASSFGGQPQHF.

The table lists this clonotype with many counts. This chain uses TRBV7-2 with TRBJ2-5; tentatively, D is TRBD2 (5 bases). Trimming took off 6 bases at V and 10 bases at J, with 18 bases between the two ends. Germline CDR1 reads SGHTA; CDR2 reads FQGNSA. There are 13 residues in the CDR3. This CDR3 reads CASSLTLGEGQYF. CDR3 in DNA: TGTGCCAGCAGTCTCACACTGGGCGAGGGCCAGTACTTC.

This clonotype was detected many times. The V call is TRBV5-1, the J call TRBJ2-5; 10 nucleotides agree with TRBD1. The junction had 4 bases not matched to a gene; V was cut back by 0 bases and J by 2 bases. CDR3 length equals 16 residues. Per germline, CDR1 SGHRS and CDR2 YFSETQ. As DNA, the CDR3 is TGCGCCAGCAGCTTGGGGGACAGGGGATCTCAAGAGACCCAGTACTTC. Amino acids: CASSLGDRGSQETQYF.

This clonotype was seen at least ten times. CDR3 sequence: CASSLIGPRSNSPLHF. The CDR3 DNA is TGTGCCAGCAGCTTAATCGGCCCCCGAAGTAATTCACCCCTCCACTTT. The rearrangement links TRBV7-2 to TRBJ1-6; D not resolved. V shed 2 bases and J shed 6 bases, with 14 bases lying between them. This CDR3 spans 16 amino acids. Germline CDR1 and CDR2: SGHTA and FQGNSA. The full variable domain, with the rest looked up from reference TRBV7-2 and TRBJ1-6, is GAGVSQSPSNKVTEKGKDVELRCDPISGHTALYWYRQSLGQGLEFLIYFQGNSAPDKSGLPSDRFSAERTGGSVSTLTIQRTQQEDSAVYLCASSLIGPRSNSPLHFGNGTRLTVT.

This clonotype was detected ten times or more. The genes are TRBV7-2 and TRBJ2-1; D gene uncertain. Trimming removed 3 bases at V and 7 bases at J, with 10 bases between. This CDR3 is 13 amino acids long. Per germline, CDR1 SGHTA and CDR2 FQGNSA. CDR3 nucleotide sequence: TGTGCCAGCAGCTTCAACCCTAGGAATGAGCAGTTCTTC. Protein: CASSFNPRNEQFF. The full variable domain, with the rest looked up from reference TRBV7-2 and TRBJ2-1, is GAGVSQSPSNKVTEKGKDVELRCDPISGHTALYWYRQSLGQGLEFLIYFQGNSAPDKSGLPSDRFSAERTGGSVSTLTIQRTQQEDSAVYLCASSFNPRNEQFFGPGTRLTVL.

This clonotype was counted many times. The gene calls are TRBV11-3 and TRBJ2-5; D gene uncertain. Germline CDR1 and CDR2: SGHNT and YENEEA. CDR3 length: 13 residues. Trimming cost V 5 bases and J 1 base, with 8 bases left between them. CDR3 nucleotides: TGTGCCAGCAGCCGGCAGAGCCAAGAGACCCAGTACTTC. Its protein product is CASSRQSQETQYF.

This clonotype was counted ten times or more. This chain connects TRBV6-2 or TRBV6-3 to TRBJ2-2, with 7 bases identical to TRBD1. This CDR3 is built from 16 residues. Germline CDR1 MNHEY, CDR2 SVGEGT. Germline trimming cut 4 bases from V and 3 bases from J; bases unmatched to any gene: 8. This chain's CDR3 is CASSSPGTGDTGELFF. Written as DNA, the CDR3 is TGTGCCAGCAGTTCTCCTGGTACAGGGGACACCGGGGAGCTGTTTTTT.

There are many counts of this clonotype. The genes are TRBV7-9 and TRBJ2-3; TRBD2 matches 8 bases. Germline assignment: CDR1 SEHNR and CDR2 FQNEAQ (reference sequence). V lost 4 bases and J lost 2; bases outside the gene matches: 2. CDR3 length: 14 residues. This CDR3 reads CASSYSGNTDTQYF. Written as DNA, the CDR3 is TGTGCCAGCAGCTATAGCGGGAACACAGATACGCAGTATTTT. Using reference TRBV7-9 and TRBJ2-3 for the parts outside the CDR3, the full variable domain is DTGVSQNPRHKITKRGQNVTFRCDPISEHNRLYWYRQTLGQGPEFLTYFQNEAQLEKSRLLSDRFSAERPKGSFSTLEIQRTEQGDSAMYLCASSYSGNTDTQYFGPGTRLTVL.

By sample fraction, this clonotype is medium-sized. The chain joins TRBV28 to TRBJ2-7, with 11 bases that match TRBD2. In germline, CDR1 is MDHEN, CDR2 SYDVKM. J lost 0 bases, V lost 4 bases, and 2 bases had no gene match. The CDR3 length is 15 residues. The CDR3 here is CASSSGTSGSYEQYF. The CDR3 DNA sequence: TGTGCCAGCAGTTCCGGGACTAGCGGCTCCTACGAGCAGTACTTC.

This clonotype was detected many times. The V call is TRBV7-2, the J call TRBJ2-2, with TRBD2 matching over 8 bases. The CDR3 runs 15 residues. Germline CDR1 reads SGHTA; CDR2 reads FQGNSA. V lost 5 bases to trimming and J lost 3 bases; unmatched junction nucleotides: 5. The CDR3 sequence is CASSITSGDTGELFF. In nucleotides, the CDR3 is TGTGCCAGCAGCATCACTAGCGGAGACACCGGGGAGCTGTTTTTT.

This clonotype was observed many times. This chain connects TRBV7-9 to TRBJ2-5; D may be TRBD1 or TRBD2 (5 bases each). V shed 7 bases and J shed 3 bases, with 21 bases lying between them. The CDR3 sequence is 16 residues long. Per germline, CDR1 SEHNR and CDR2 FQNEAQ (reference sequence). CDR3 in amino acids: CASTEGDRGPKETQYF. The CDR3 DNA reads TGTGCCAGCACCGAAGGCGATCGGGGCCCCAAAGAGACCCAGTACTTC.

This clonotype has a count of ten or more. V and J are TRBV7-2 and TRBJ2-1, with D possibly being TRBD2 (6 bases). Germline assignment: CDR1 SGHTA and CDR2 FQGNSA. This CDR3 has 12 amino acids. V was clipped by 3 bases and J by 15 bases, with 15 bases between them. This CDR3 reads CASSFGWRELFF. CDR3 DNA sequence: TGTGCCAGCAGCTTTGGATGGCGGGAACTGTTCTTC. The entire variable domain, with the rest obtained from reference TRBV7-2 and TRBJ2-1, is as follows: GAGVSQSPSNKVTEKGKDVELRCDPISGHTALYWYRQSLGQGLEFLIYFQGNSAPDKSGLPSDRFSAERTGGSVSTLTIQRTQQEDSAVYLCASSFGWRELFFGPGTRLTVL.

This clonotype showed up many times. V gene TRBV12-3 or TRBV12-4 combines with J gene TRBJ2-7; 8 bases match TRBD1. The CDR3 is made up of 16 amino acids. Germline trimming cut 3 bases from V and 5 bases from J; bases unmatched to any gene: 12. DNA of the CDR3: TGTGCCAGCAGTTTCTCTCTAAGACAGGGGACCCACGAGCAGTACTTC. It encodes CASSFSLRQGTHEQYF.

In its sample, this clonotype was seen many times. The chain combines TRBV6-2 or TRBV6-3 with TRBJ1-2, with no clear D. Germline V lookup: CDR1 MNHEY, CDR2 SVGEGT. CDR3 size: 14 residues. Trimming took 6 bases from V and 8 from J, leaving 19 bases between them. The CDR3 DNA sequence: TGTGCCAGCAGCTGGGCAGACGGGAGGAGAGGCTACACCTTC. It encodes CASSWADGRRGYTF.

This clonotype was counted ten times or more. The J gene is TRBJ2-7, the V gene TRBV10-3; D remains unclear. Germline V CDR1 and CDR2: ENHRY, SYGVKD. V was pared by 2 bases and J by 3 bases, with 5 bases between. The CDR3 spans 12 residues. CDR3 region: CAISERVYEQYF. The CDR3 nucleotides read TGTGCCATCAGTGAGAGGGTCTACGAGCAGTACTTC.

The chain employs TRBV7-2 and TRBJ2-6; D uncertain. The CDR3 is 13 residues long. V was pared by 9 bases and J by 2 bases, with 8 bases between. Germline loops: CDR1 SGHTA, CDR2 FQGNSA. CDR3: CASDYPGANVLTF. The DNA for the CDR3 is TGTGCCAGTGATTACCCTGGGGCCAACGTCCTGACTTTC.

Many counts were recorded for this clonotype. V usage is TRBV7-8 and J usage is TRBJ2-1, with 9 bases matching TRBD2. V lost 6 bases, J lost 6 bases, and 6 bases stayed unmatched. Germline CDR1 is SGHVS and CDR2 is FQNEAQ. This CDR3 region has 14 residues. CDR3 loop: CASRFSGRGNEQFF. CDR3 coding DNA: TGTGCCAGCAGGTTTAGCGGGAGAGGCAATGAGCAGTTCTTC.